Below are 10 T cell receptor beta chains sequenced from a single sample in a study of a mutant IDH1 vaccine in newly diagnosed glioma. These receptors' targets are unknown. As for time point: week 23, last vaccination. Every vaccination contained 300 ug of the mutant IDH1 20-mer peptide and was paired with topical imiquimod. Sequencing used immunoSEQ multiplex PCR; TCRdb keeps in-frame clones, though not all of them. In the table there are 50,000 to 60,000 clones, around 80% of which are singletons. The sequences come from PBMCs, collected from a glioma patient whose treatment included an IDH1 peptide vaccine. Receptors were obtained from a middle-aged man with glioma.

This chain links TRBV5-1 with TRBJ2-1, with TRBD2 matching over 7 bases. Germline assignment: CDR1 SGHRS and CDR2 YFSETQ. The trim removed 0 bases at V and 11 bases at J, leaving 8 bases unmatched. This CDR3 is 14 amino acids long. The CDR3 DNA sequence: TGCGCCAGCAGCTTGGAGTCGGGGGAGGGGAAGCAGTTCTTC. Translating gives CASSLESGEGKQFF. Full variable domain (rest looked up from reference TRBV5-1 and TRBJ2-1): KAGVTQTPRYLIKTRGQQVTLSCSPISGHRSVSWYQQTPGQGLQFLFEYFSETQRNKGNFPGRFSGRQFSNSRSEMNVSTLELGDSALYLCASSLESGEGKQFFGPGTRLTVL.

The rearrangement joins TRBV6-5 to TRBJ2-7, with D tentatively TRBD1 (6 bases). The CDR3 loop spans 11 amino acids. CDR1 is MNHEY and CDR2 is SVGAGI in the germline V gene. Deletions cut 8 bases from V and 5 bases from J, with 10 bases between. In DNA form, the CDR3 reads TGTGCCAGCCAAGGGGGAAACGAGCAGTACTTC. Its translation is CASQGGNEQYF.

This clone showed up just a few times. The chain is built from TRBV27 and TRBJ2-7; 9 positions agree with TRBD1. The CDR3 contains 15 residues. J gave up 4 bases and V 2 bases, and 6 bases lay outside the gene matches. The V gene's germline CDR1 is MNHEY and CDR2 SMNVEV (reference sequence). Here the CDR3 reads CASSLRRDRAYEQYF. As DNA, the CDR3 is TGTGCCAGCAGTTTAAGGAGGGACAGGGCGTACGAGCAGTACTTC.

This chain uses TRBV7-9 with TRBJ1-6, with TRBD1 matching over 9 bases. Germline V gene sequence: CDR1 SEHNR, CDR2 FQNEAQ (reference sequence). Trimming took 6 bases from V and 7 from J; bases not matched to a gene: 7. The CDR3 sequence is 15 residues long. The chain's CDR3 is CASRRDRDLNSPLHF. CDR3 nucleotide sequence: TGTGCCAGCAGGCGGGACAGGGATCTGAATTCACCCCTCCACTTT.

The J gene is TRBJ2-7, the V gene TRBV2; D uncertain. Germline V lookup: CDR1 SNHLY, CDR2 FYNNEI. V lost 6 bases, J lost 2 bases, and 11 bases lay in between. The CDR3 contains 13 residues. This CDR3 reads CASSRTRTYEQYF. The CDR3 coding sequence is TGTGCCAGCAGCCGGACGAGAACCTACGAGCAGTACTTC.

This clone was observed a few times. This chain links TRBV7-2 with TRBJ2-1, with a tentative D call TRBD1 (6 bases). V was cut by 6 bases and J by 0 bases, with 12 bases left in between. The germline V gene encodes CDR1 SGHTA and CDR2 FQGNSA. The CDR3 runs 15 residues. CDR3 region: CASRSGASSYNEQFF. The CDR3 DNA is TGTGCCAGCAGGTCAGGGGCGAGCTCCTACAATGAGCAGTTCTTC.

The CDR3 DNA reads TGTGCCAGTAGTAGCATGCCGGGGGACAGAGACAATGAGCAGTTCTTC. It encodes CASSSMPGDRDNEQFF. The V call is TRBV19, the J call TRBJ2-1; weak D call: TRBD1 (7 bases). Trimming stripped 4 bases from V and 5 bases from J, with 18 bases between. Germline CDR1 reads LNHDA; CDR2 reads SQIVND (reference sequence). The CDR3 runs to 16 residues.

This chain uses TRBV6-5 with TRBJ2-5; D may be TRBD2 (7 bases). This CDR3 region has 15 residues. Germline values: CDR1 MNHEY, CDR2 SVGAGI. V was clipped by 7 bases and J by 5 bases, with 20 bases between them. The CDR3 protein is CASIRRGGPRETQYF. As DNA, the CDR3 is TGTGCCAGCATTCGAAGGGGGGGGCCTCGGGAGACCCAGTACTTC.

The chain has TRBV14 and TRBJ1-2, with TRBD1 matching over 7 bases. There are 15 residues in the CDR3. V was pared by 5 bases and J by 4 bases, with 10 bases of the junction left unmatched. Germline values: CDR1 SGHDN, CDR2 FVKESK. The CDR3 DNA reads TGTGCCAGCAGCGCAGACAGGGTTGGTGGCTATGGCTACACCTTC. Its translation is CASSADRVGGYGYTF.

This chain links TRBV15 with TRBJ2-2; no firm D call. This CDR3 is built from 15 residues. With 0 bases removed from V and 7 bases from J, the gap between germline ends came to 12 bases. CDR1 is LNHNV and CDR2 is YYDKDF in the germline V gene (reference sequence). DNA of the CDR3: TGTGCCACCAGCAGAGACACGGAAAAAAGCGGGGAGCTGTTTTTT. Protein sequence: CATSRDTEKSGELFF.